This T cell receptor (beta chain) is from a study of control samples from healthy donors and cancer patients. Germline CDR1 and CDR2: SEHNR and FQNEAQ (reference sequence). Trimming took 4 bases from V and 6 from J; bases not matched to a gene: 8. This CDR3 contains 15 residues. Using immunoSEQ multiplex PCR, the repertoire was profiled, and TCRdb retains in-frame clones only, with some absent. The sample records about 94,000 clones, approximately 90% being singletons. The sequenced sample was blood. The chain employs TRBV7-9 and TRBJ2-1, with 8 bases identical to TRBD2. This receptor was identified in a woman under 30 in good health. The CDR3 DNA is TGTGCCAGCAGCTCTCGGGGGGGCCCTCTCAATGAGCAGTTCTTC. It translates to CASSSRGGPLNEQFF.